The T cell receptor (beta chain) described here comes from a study of beta chain features in type 1 diabetes. Study-level points and caveats: For Type 1 diabetes patients, all four CD4+ subsets carried TCRB CDR3s that were moderately but significantly shorter.

The whole isolated RNA underwent reverse transcription, so sequencing captured expressed TCRB transcripts. Profiled with immunoSEQ multiplex PCR; TCRdb holds only in-frame clones, not every one. The repertoire holds about 300,000 clones, with 13% as singletons. The table lists this clone with a few counts. Its antigen remains unknown. From germline, CDR1 is SGHAT and CDR2 FQNNGV. The CDR3 runs 14 residues. V gave up 5 bases and J gave up 6 bases, with 15 bases separating them. This clonotype originated in a woman aged 18-29 years with type 1 diabetes. The sequencing sample was made of naive CD4+ T cells from blood. The gene calls are TRBV11-2 and TRBJ2-3, with a tentative D call TRBD1 (7 bases). The CDR3, as DNA: TGTGCCAGCAGCCGGGACAGTGCGGGGGATACGCAGTATTTT. Translation gives CASSRDSAGDTQYF. The variable domain in full, with the rest retrieved from reference TRBV11-2 and TRBJ2-3, is EAGVAQSPRYKIIEKRQSVAFWCNPISGHATLYWYQQILGQGPKLLIQFQNNGVVDDSQLPKDRFSAERLKGVDSTLKIQPAKLEDSAVYLCASSRDSAGDTQYFGPGTRLTVL.